The rows below give T cell receptor beta chains drawn from one sample of a study of blood T cell repertoires in COVID-19. Data came from immunoSEQ multiplex PCR; TCRdb stores just in-frame clones and leaves some out. The sample has some 74,000 clones, more than 75% seen once. Material: peripheral blood. Receptors originate from a human donor in a cohort sampled during active COVID-19. Each CDR3 is given without its conserved first and last residue. Some rows mark clone size as missing; the rest say once, few, many or name a class of expanded clone.

V gene: TRBV4-3
clone size: NA
CDR3 length: 13
CDR3 protein: ASSPGLAGAHEQF

V gene: TRBV7-2
clone size: NA
CDR3 length: 13
CDR3 protein: ASSLRTSGSYEQY

V gene: TRBV5-1
clone size: NA
CDR3 length: 13
CDR3 protein: ASSGLAGNTDTQY

V gene: TRBV28
clone size: NA
CDR3 length: 14
CDR3 protein: ASSLSGTGMVTTQY

V gene: TRBV6-2/TRBV6-3
clone size: NA
CDR3 length: 15
CDR3 protein: ASSYSRGVSYNSPLH

V gene: TRBV3-1/TRBV3-2
clone size: few
CDR3 length: 10
CDR3 protein: ASSQTDNEQF

V gene: TRBV18
clone size: NA
CDR3 length: 13
CDR3 protein: ASSPLKTSTDTQY

V gene: TRBV7-3
clone size: NA
CDR3 length: 15
CDR3 protein: ASSFQTSGGAGDTQY

V gene: TRBV27
clone size: NA
CDR3 length: 14
CDR3 protein: ASSRKPTRHSYGYT

V gene: TRBV9
clone size: NA
CDR3 length: 11
CDR3 protein: ASSVVATDTQY

V gene: TRBV5-6
clone size: NA
CDR3 length: 12
CDR3 protein: ASRFDRAYNEQF

V gene: TRBV24-1
clone size: NA
CDR3 length: 14
CDR3 protein: ATSDPGLAAYNEQF

V gene: TRBV5-4
clone size: NA
CDR3 length: 13
CDR3 protein: ASSPPLGQALEAF

V gene: TRBV7-3
clone size: once
CDR3 length: 14
CDR3 protein: ASSPTSAARTDTQY

V gene: TRBV3-1/TRBV3-2
clone size: once
CDR3 length: 12
CDR3 protein: ASRFDGTQSTQY

V gene: TRBV19
clone size: NA
CDR3 length: 13
CDR3 protein: ASSMERVSTDTQY

V gene: TRBV5-1
clone size: NA
CDR3 length: 14
CDR3 protein: ASSLIDSRLSSGYT

V gene: TRBV6-1
clone size: NA
CDR3 length: 13
CDR3 protein: ASSEGGGSTDTQY

V gene: TRBV11-3
clone size: few
CDR3 length: 13
CDR3 protein: ASTKGGAGANVLT

V gene: TRBV7-2
clone size: NA
CDR3 length: 12
CDR3 protein: ASSSRGASYEQY

V gene: TRBV28
clone size: NA
CDR3 length: 13
CDR3 protein: ASRSGQGHNSPLH

V gene: TRBV12-3/TRBV12-4
clone size: NA
CDR3 length: 11
CDR3 protein: ASSPDRVYGYT

V gene: TRBV7-3
clone size: NA
CDR3 length: 14
CDR3 protein: ASSLTRTGQKGEAF

V gene: TRBV27
clone size: NA
CDR3 length: 13
CDR3 protein: ASSLSWGGGYGYT

V gene: TRBV25-1
clone size: NA
CDR3 length: 9
CDR3 protein: ASSDAGGAF

V gene: TRBV6-2/TRBV6-3
clone size: NA
CDR3 length: 13
CDR3 protein: ASSRLRDRGHEQY

V gene: TRBV12-5
clone size: once
CDR3 length: 11
CDR3 protein: ASDKGGRTEAF

V gene: TRBV4-1
clone size: few
CDR3 length: 14
CDR3 protein: ASSQDPTGGWQPQH

V gene: TRBV4-1
clone size: NA
CDR3 length: 12
CDR3 protein: ASSQSGTRETQY

V gene: TRBV21-1
clone size: NA
CDR3 length: 11
CDR3 protein: ASWRRGHTEAF

V gene: TRBV21-1
clone size: NA
CDR3 length: 13
CDR3 protein: ASSRTSPTYNEQF

V gene: TRBV29-1
clone size: NA
CDR3 length: 12
CDR3 protein: SVAPDRWSTEAF

V gene: TRBV28
clone size: NA
CDR3 length: 13
CDR3 protein: ASSPRDRGNTEAF

V gene: TRBV28
clone size: few
CDR3 length: 10
CDR3 protein: ASSFRQQPQH

V gene: TRBV6-5
clone size: NA
CDR3 length: 12
CDR3 protein: APGRGSGRYGYT

V gene: TRBV7-3
clone size: NA
CDR3 length: 13
CDR3 protein: ASSSRGDYNSPLH

V gene: TRBV7-3
clone size: few
CDR3 length: 13
CDR3 protein: ASSSRLAGYNEQF

V gene: TRBV11-3
clone size: NA
CDR3 length: 12
CDR3 protein: ASSRPGGTDEQY